Each of the 3 T cell receptor beta chains below was sequenced from the same sample in a study of T cells in women clearing cervical HPV infection. TCRdb's table, derived via immunoSEQ multiplex PCR, lists solely in-frame clones and lacks some. This sample's table reports tens of thousands of clones. Sequences were obtained from blood buffy coat. The origin of the receptors is a woman aged 18 to 69 with a cervical HPV16 infection that either progressed to CIN3+ or cleared (not recorded which).

About this clone itself: The read comes to an end 3 residues before the CDR3 does, leaving the germline J gene to fill in the end. The rearrangement joins TRBV4-2 to TRBJ2-2; no clear D gene. CDR1 LGHNA and CDR2 YNFKEQ come from the germline V gene. Trimming shortened V by 4 bases and J by 3 bases, and 6 bases separated the two germline ends. The CDR3 runs to 13 residues. The CDR3 sequence: CASSLDDTGELFF. CDR3 bases read: TGTGCCAGCAGCCTAGACGACACCGGGGAG.

For this clone: The read stops 3 residues short of the end of the CDR3; the missing end is completed from the germline J gene. V usage is TRBV9 and J usage is TRBJ2-7; TRBD2 is a possible D gene (5 bases). The CDR3 length is 14 residues. Germline CDR1 reads SGDLS; CDR2 reads YYNGEE. Trimming took off 0 bases at V and 4 bases at J, with 11 bases between the two ends. CDR3 region: CASSVDGSGYEQYF. The covered CDR3 bases are TGTGCCAGCAGCGTAGATGGTTCGGGGTACGAG.

Turning to this clone: The read gets to within 3 residues of the CDR3 end, and the germline J gene fills in the rest. The V and J genes are TRBV5-1 and TRBJ1-3; a weak D match, TRBD1 (5 bases). Germline CDR1 reads SGHRS; CDR2 reads YFSETQ. The CDR3 runs to 16 residues. V dropped 0 bases and J dropped 0 bases, with 10 bases sitting between them. The CDR3 region is CASSLAGDGSGNTIYF. Partial CDR3 DNA: TGCGCCAGCAGCTTGGCGGGGGACGGCTCTGGAAACACC.